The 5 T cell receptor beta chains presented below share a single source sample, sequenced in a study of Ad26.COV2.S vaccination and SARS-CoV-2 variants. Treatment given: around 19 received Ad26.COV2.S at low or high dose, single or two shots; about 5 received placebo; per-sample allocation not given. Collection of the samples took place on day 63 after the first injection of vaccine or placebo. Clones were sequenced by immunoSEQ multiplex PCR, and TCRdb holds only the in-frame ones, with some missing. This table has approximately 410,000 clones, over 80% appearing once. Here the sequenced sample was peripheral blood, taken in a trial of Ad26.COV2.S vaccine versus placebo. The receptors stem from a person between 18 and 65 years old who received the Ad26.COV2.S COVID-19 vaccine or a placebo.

The CDR3 DNA reads as TGCGCCAGCAGCTTGGATCCGGGACAGTATCAGCCCCAGCATTTT. This encodes CASSLDPGQYQPQHF. The chain joins TRBV5-1 to TRBJ1-5, with 7 nucleotides matching TRBD1. The CDR3 extends over 15 amino acids. V shed 0 bases, J shed 5 bases, and the junction held 5 bases outside the gene matches. Germline CDR1 and CDR2: SGHRS and YFSETQ. The whole variable domain, filled in from reference TRBV5-1 and TRBJ1-5, reads KAGVTQTPRYLIKTRGQQVTLSCSPISGHRSVSWYQQTPGQGLQFLFEYFSETQRNKGNFPGRFSGRQFSNSRSEMNVSTLELGDSALYLCASSLDPGQYQPQHFGDGTRLSIL.

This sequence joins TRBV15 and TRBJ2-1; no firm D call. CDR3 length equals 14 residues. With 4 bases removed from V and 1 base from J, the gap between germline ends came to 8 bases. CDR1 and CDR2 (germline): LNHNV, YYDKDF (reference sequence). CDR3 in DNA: TGTGCCACCAGCATTGCGCCATCCTACAATGAGCAGTTCTTC. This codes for CATSIAPSYNEQFF.

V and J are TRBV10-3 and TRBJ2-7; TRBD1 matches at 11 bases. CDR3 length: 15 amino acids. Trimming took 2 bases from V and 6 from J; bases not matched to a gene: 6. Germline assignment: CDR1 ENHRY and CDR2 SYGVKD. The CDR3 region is CAISEMDRGQGEQYF. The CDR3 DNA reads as TGTGCCATCAGTGAGATGGACAGGGGGCAGGGCGAGCAGTACTTC.

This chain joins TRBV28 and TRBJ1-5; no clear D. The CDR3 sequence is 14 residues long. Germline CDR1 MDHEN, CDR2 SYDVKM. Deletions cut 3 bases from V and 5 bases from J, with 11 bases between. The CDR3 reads CASSFEVRDQPQHF. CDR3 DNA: TGTGCCAGCAGTTTCGAGGTTAGGGATCAGCCCCAGCATTTT.

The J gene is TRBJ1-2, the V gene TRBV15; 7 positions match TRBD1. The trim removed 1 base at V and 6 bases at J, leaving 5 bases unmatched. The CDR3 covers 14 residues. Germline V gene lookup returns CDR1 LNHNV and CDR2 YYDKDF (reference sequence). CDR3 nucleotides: TGTGCCACCAGCAGAGGAGGGGGCGTGGATGGCTACACCTTC. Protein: CATSRGGGVDGYTF.